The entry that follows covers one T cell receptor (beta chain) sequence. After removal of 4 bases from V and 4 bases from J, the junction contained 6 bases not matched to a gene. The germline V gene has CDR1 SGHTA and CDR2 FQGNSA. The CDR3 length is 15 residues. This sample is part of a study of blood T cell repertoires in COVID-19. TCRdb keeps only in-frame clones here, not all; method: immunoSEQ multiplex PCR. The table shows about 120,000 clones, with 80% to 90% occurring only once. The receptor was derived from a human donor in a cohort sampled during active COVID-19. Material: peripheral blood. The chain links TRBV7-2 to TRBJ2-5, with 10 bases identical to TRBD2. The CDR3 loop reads CASSSQRGGPETQYF. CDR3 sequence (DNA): TGTGCCAGCAGCTCTCAGCGGGGGGGTCCAGAGACCCAGTACTTC.